This note documents a single T cell receptor (beta chain) sequence. The antigen is undetermined. An end of the junction differs from the germline gene, which may be a read error. This sample was included in a study of tumor and adjacent non-tumor tissue in lung cancer. No cell sorting was done before RNA was extracted from the tissue. TCRbeta libraries were built with three rounds of nested PCR, modified from ARM-PCR. MiXCR was run by TCRdb on the multiplex PCR reads, yielding one entry per CDR3 protein. The repertoire holds more than 60,000 distinct CDR3 sequences, with around four fifths as singletons. This CDR3 contains 13 residues. Germline CDR1 GTSNPN, CDR2 SVGIG (reference sequence). Broader study findings: Tumor tissue had significantly higher TCR diversity than normal lung.

The chain recombines TRBV30 with TRBJ2-7; D gene ambiguous. This sequence originates from a woman aged 50 to 60 with non-small cell lung cancer. The material sequenced was lung tumor tissue. For the CDR3, the DNA is TGTGCCTGGAGGGGCAGGAGCTCCTATGAGCAGTACTTC. Encoded protein: CAWRGRSSYEQYF.